This T cell receptor (beta chain) is from a study of blood T cell repertoires in COVID-19. For the study at large: Samples taken during acute and convalescent COVID-19 were collected in the United States, Italy and Spain. Sample material is recorded as cDNA or gDNA derived from T cells, B-cell-depleted T cells, or PBMCs.

Study processing details: Amplification with reference gene primers provided the estimates of nucleated cell counts. Using immunoSEQ multiplex PCR, the repertoire was profiled, and TCRdb retains in-frame clones only, with some absent. That table furnishes V, J and clone size, whereas the DNA furnished D and trimming. In the table there are approximately 130,000 clones, approximately 77% of which are singletons. Germline CDR1 SEHNR, CDR2 FQNEAQ (reference sequence). Trimming at V came to 3 bases and at J to 5 bases, leaving 13 bases not matched to a gene. There are 17 residues in the CDR3. The sequencing input was peripheral blood. This chain joins TRBV7-9 and TRBJ1-5; 7 bases line up with TRBD1. The sequence derives from an elderly man with acute or convalescent COVID-19. The CDR3: CASSFVRGQDRDQPQHF. For the CDR3, the DNA is TGTGCCAGCAGCTTTGTAAGGGGGCAGGACCGAGATCAGCCCCAGCATTTT.